This T cell receptor (beta chain) emerged from a study of blood T cell repertoires in COVID-19. The overall study: Samples representing acute and convalescent COVID-19 were sourced from the United States, Italy and Spain. Sources were T cells, B-cell-depleted T cells, or PBMCs; the material itself was cDNA or gDNA.

Germline assignment: CDR1 SQVTM and CDR2 ANQGSEA. The CDR3 length is 15 residues. V gave up 4 bases and J gave up 2 bases; unmatched junction bases: 8. Authors' data handling: The authors estimated nucleated cell counts from reference gene primer amplification. Assay used: immunoSEQ multiplex PCR; TCRdb lists only in-frame clones, some missing. V, J and clone size derive from that table, while D and trimming were established from the DNA sequence. This table has approximately 12,000 clones, approximately 70% appearing once. This chain uses TRBV29-1 with TRBJ2-3; 8 nucleotides align to TRBD2. This receptor was taken from a human donor in a cohort sampled during active COVID-19. The sequenced material came from peripheral blood. The CDR3 DNA sequence: TGCAGCGTTGGTGAATCTAGCGGGTCCACAGATACGCAGTATTTT. Residues: CSVGESSGSTDTQYF.